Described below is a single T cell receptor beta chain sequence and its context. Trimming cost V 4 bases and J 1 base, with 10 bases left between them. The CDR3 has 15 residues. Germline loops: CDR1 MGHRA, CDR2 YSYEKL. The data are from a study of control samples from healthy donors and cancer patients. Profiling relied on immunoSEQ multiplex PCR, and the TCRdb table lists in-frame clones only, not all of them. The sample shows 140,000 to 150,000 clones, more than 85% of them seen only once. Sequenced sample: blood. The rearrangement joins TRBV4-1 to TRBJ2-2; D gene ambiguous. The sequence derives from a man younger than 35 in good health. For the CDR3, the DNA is TGCGCCAGCAGCCCCCGTAACGAGAACACCGGGGAGCTGTTTTTT. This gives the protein CASSPRNENTGELFF.